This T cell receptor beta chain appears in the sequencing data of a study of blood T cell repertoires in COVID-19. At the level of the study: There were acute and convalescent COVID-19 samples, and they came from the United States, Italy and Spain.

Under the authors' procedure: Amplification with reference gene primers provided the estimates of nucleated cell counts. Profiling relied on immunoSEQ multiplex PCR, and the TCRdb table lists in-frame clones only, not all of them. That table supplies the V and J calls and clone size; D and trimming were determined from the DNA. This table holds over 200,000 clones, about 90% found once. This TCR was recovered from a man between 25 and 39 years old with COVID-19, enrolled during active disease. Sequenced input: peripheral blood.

The CDR3 sequence: CASSQGVEKLFF. The CDR3 DNA sequence: TGTGCCAGCAGCCAAGGAGTTGAAAAACTGTTTTTT. The chain joins TRBV4-2 to TRBJ1-4, with D uncertain. This CDR3 has 12 amino acids. Germline CDR1 LGHNA, CDR2 YNFKEQ. V lost 1 base to trimming and J lost 7 bases, with 4 bases between them.